This TCR beta chain appears in the sequencing data of a study of PD-1 blockade in classical Hodgkin lymphoma. Some clones are missing from TCRdb's copy, which holds only in-frame ones; the method was immunoSEQ multiplex PCR. The data hold tens of thousands of clones, with roughly 93% observed a single time. The length of the CDR3 is 16 residues. Trimming cost V 9 bases and J 0 bases; bases outside gene matches: 8. Germline V gene lookup returns CDR1 SNHLY and CDR2 FYNNEI. Time point given: newly diagnosed, previously untreated cHL patient sample. Peripheral samples used as comparators were newly diagnosed, untreated classical Hodgkin lymphoma PBMCs.

The chain couples TRBV2 to TRBJ2-6, with 7 bases matching TRBD1. The sequence was obtained from a human donor with classical Hodgkin lymphoma. The sequenced material came from peripheral blood mononuclear cells (PBMCs). The CDR3 sequence: CAREDRRSSGANVLTF. The CDR3 nucleotides are TGTGCCAGAGAGGACAGGAGGAGCTCTGGGGCCAACGTCCTGACTTTC. The variable domain in full, with the rest retrieved from reference TRBV2 and TRBJ2-6, is EPEVTQTPSHQVTQMGQEVILRCVPISNHLYFYWYRQILGQKVEFLVSFYNNEISEKSEIFDDQFSVERPDGSNFTLKIRSTKLEDSAMYFCAREDRRSSGANVLTFGAGSRLTVL.